This TCR beta chain was sequenced for a study of vaccination and CD4 T cells after COVID-19. Study as a whole: For post-vaccine samples, collection took place a median roughly 72 days after dose two, ranging from 14 to 241. Overlapping spike peptides served as the stimulus for the cells. These peptides came from SARS-CoV-2 and from the common cold coronaviruses HCoV-NL63, HCoV-OC43 and HCoV-229E.

V lost 9 bases and J lost 6, with 23 bases in between. CDR1 and CDR2 (germline): MNHEY, SMNVEV (reference sequence). The CDR3 contains 15 residues. An Oncomine TCR Beta short-read assay was used to sequence the DNA from cultured CD4+ T cells. TCRdb reprocessed the PCR reads via MiXCR and lists one record per CDR3 protein. The data contain fewer than 30,000 distinct CDR3 sequences, roughly 40% of them singletons. The sample's time point: late sampling 161 to 241 days after vaccination in a few convalescent patients. The treatment is: roughly 11-day PBMC culture with coronavirus spike peptide pools or control peptides (ViraFEST assay). Some 2 million PBMCs were grown per well alongside approximately 9.4 IU/ml IL-2 and around 9.6 ug/ml peptide pools. Concerning this clonotype: Its antigen is not known.

This chain connects TRBV27 to TRBJ2-5, with D perhaps matching TRBD2 (6 bases). Sequencing was performed on CD4+ T cells from blood, cultured in vitro, taken about 7 months after SARS-CoV-2 vaccination. This TCR derives from a human donor who had recovered from COVID-19. CDR3 in DNA: TGTGCCAGTGCTTCTGGCACGGGAGATTATCAGACCCAGTACTTC. Translating gives CASASGTGDYQTQYF.